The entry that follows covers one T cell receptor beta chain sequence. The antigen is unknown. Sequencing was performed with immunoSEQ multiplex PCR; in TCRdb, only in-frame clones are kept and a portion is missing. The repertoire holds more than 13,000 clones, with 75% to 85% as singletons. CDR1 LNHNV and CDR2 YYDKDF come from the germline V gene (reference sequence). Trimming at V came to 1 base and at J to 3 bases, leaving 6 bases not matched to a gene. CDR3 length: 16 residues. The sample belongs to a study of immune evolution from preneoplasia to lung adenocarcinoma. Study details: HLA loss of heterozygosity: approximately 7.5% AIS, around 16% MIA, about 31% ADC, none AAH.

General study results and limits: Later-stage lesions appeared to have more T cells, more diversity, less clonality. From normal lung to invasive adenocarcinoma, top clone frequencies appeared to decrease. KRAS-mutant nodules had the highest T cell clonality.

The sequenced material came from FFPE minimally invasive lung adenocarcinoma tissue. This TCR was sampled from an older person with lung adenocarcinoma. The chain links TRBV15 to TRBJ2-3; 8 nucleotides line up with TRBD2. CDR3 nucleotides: TGTGCCACCAGCAGAGTGGGCGGGGGGCATACAGATACGCAGTATTTT. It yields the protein CATSRVGGGHTDTQYF.